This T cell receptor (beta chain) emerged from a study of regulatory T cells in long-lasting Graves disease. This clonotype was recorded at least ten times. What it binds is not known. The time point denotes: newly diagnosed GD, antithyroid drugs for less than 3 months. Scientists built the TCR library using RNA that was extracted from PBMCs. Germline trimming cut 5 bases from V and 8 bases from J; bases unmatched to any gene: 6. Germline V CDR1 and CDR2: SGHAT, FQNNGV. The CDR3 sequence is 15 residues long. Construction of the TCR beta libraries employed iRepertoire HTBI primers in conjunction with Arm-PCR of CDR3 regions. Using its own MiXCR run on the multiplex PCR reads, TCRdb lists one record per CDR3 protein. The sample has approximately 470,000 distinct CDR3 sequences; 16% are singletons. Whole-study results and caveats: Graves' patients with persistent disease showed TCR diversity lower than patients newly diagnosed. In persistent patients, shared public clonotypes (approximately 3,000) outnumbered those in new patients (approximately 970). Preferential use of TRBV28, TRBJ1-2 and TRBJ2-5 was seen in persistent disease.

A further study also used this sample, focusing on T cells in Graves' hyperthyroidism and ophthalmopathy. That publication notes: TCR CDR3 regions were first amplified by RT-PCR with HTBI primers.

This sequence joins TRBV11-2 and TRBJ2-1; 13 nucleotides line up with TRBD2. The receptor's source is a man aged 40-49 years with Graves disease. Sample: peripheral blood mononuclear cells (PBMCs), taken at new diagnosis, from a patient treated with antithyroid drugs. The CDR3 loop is CASSPGLAGAYEQFF. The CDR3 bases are TGTGCCAGCAGCCCAGGACTAGCGGGAGCATATGAGCAGTTCTTC.